These T cell receptor beta chains were read from a single sample in a study of T cell repertoires in cytomegalovirus infection. A single record per CDR3 protein comes from TCRdb applying MiXCR to the reads. The sample has approximately 910,000 distinct CDR3 sequences, about a third seen once; the top ten hold about 14%. These TCRs' antigens remain unknown. The sequences come from cultured CD8+ T cells from PBMCs, collected from culture after CMV antigen stimulation. The receptors here all came from a human donor in good health (CMV status not recorded). Some clones in this sample may be carry-over from other donors' samples. Both conserved end residues are part of each CDR3. Fields, in order: J gene, clone size, V gene, D gene, CDR3 DNA, CDR3 protein. A D gene is named only where the DNA matches it firmly. Clone sizes are given selectively: once, few, many, or a class where the clone is expanded.

J gene: TRBJ1-5
clone size: .
V gene: TRBV7-8
D gene: .
CDR3 DNA: TGTGCCAGCAGCATCGACATGGGCCTACAGCCCCAGCATTTT
CDR3 protein: CASSIDMGLQPQHF

J gene: TRBJ2-7
clone size: .
V gene: TRBV7-8
D gene: .
CDR3 DNA: TGTGCCAGCAGCCCCCCAGGCAAGCAGTACTTC
CDR3 protein: CASSPPGKQYF

J gene: TRBJ2-1
clone size: few
V gene: TRBV11-1
D gene: TRBD2
CDR3 DNA: TGTGCCAGCAGCTTAGTCCAGCGGGGGGCTAACAATGAGCAGTTCTTC
CDR3 protein: CASSLVQRGANNEQFF

J gene: TRBJ2-2
clone size: .
V gene: TRBV10-3
D gene: TRBD1
CDR3 DNA: TGTGCCATCAGACGCGACGACAGGGTTGCTAGGGAGCTGTTTTTT
CDR3 protein: CAIRRDDRVARELFF

J gene: TRBJ2-6
clone size: few
V gene: TRBV10-1
D gene: TRBD1
CDR3 DNA: TGCGCCAGCAGTGAGACTATACAGGGGATCTCTGGGGCCAACGTCCTGACTTTC
CDR3 protein: CASSETIQGISGANVLTF

J gene: TRBJ2-2
clone size: .
V gene: TRBV19
D gene: TRBD2
CDR3 DNA: TGTGCCAGTAGTATAGCCGGCGGGGGGGCGCCCGGGGAGCTGTTTTTT
CDR3 protein: CASSIAGGGAPGELFF

J gene: TRBJ1-1
clone size: .
V gene: TRBV27
D gene: TRBD1
CDR3 DNA: TGTGCCAGCACCTTAGGGGGCCAGAACACTGAAGCTTTCTTT
CDR3 protein: CASTLGGQNTEAFF

J gene: TRBJ1-1
clone size: .
V gene: TRBV27
D gene: .
CDR3 DNA: TGTGCCAGCAGTTCCCCATCTGAAGCTTTCTTT
CDR3 protein: CASSSPSEAFF

J gene: TRBJ1-1
clone size: .
V gene: TRBV11-3
D gene: TRBD1
CDR3 DNA: TGTGCCAGCAACCCATCCCGACAGGGAACTGAAGCTTTCTTT
CDR3 protein: CASNPSRQGTEAFF

J gene: TRBJ1-1
clone size: .
V gene: TRBV27
D gene: .
CDR3 DNA: TGTGCCAGCAGTGGTGAGGGGCTACCTGAAGCTTTCTTT
CDR3 protein: CASSGEGLPEAFF

J gene: TRBJ1-1
clone size: .
V gene: TRBV4-1
D gene: TRBD1
CDR3 DNA: TGCGCCAGCAGCCAAGAAGGACAGGGGGCGTCTGAAGCTTTCTTT
CDR3 protein: CASSQEGQGASEAFF

J gene: TRBJ1-1
clone size: .
V gene: TRBV5-8
D gene: .
CDR3 DNA: TGTGCCAGCAGCTGGAGGACTGGTCCAAACACTGAAGCTTTCTTT
CDR3 protein: CASSWRTGPNTEAFF

J gene: TRBJ1-1
clone size: few
V gene: TRBV5-6
D gene: .
CDR3 DNA: TGTGCCAGCAGTTATGGGCGTTTCGCTTTCTTT
CDR3 protein: CASSYGRFAFF

J gene: TRBJ2-3
clone size: few
V gene: TRBV5-5
D gene: .
CDR3 DNA: TGTGCCAGCAGGGGATTCGGGACAGATACGCAGTATTTT
CDR3 protein: CASRGFGTDTQYF

J gene: TRBJ2-7
clone size: many
V gene: TRBV6-5
D gene: TRBD1
CDR3 DNA: TGTGCCAGCAGTTATGGGGCAGGGGGAAGGGTTGCCTACGAGCAGTACTTC
CDR3 protein: CASSYGAGGRVAYEQYF